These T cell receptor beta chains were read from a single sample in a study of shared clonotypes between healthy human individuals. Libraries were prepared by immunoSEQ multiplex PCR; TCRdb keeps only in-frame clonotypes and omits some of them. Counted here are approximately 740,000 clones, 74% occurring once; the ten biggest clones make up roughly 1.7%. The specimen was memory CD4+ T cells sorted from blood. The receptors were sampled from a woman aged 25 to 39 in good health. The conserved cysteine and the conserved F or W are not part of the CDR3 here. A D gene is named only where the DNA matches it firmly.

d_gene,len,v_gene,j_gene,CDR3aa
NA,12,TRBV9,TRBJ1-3,ASSTMDSGNTIY
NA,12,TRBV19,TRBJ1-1,ASSSTGFDTEAF
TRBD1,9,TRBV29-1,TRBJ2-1,SVAGGGEQF
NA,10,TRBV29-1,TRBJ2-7,SVEVTAGEQY
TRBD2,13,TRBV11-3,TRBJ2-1,ASSSGGAGPNEQF
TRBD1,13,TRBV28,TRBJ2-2,ASRVTGVRTGELF
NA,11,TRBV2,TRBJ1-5,ASSPQGFGAQH
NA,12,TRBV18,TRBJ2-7,ASSPRRGSDEQY
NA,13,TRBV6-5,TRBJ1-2,ASSLRTLGSYGYT
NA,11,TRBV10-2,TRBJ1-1,ASSINRFAEAF
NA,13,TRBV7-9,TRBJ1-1,ASSFNTPRDTEAF
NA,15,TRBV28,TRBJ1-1,ASRAPAGEPGNTEAF
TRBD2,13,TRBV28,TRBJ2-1,ASRAPGLGGGEQF
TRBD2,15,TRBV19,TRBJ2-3,ASSTSGRAASTDTQY
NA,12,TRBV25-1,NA,ASSGMRGTYEQY
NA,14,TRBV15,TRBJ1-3,ATSRDGDKRRNTIY
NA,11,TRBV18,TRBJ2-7,ASVESQTYEQY
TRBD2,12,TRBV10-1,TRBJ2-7,ASSELREMGEQY
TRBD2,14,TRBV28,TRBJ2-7,ASSFPGLAGVYEQY
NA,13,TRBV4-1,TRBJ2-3,ASSHGRGNTDTQY
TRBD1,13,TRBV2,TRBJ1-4,ASRARDRINEKLF